These 31 T cell receptor beta chains originate from one sample sequenced in a study of blood T cell repertoires in COVID-19. TCRdb's table, derived via immunoSEQ multiplex PCR, lists solely in-frame clones and lacks some. Of nearly 250,000 clones listed, approximately 86% were seen once; the top ten hold 1.5% to 2%. The specimen sequenced was peripheral blood. The receptors shown here come from a woman between 55 and 75 years old who had recovered from COVID-19.

The rearrangement links TRBV14 to TRBJ2-5; perhaps TRBD2 as D (6 bases). From germline, CDR1 is SGHDN and CDR2 FVKESK. This CDR3 is 11 amino acids long. Trimming removed 2 bases at V and 10 bases at J, with 8 bases between. The CDR3: CASSQNGGQYF. CDR3 bases: TGTGCCAGCAGCCAAAACGGGGGCCAGTACTTC. The whole variable domain, remainder taken from reference TRBV14 and TRBJ2-5, is EAGVTQFPSHSVIEKGQTVTLRCDPISGHDNLYWYRRVMGKEIKFLLHFVKESKQDESGMPNNRFLAERTGGTYSTLKVQPAELEDSGVYFCASSQNGGQYFGPGTRLLVL.

The table lists this clone with a count of one. This chain uses TRBV11-2 with TRBJ1-1; 8 positions match TRBD1. J was trimmed by 4 bases and V by 2 bases; bases with no gene match: 0. The length of the CDR3 is 13 residues. In germline, CDR1 is SGHAT, CDR2 FQNNGV. In DNA, the CDR3 is TGTGCCAGCAGCTTACAGGGGGCCACTGAAGCTTTCTTT. The encoded protein is CASSLQGATEAFF.

The chain joins TRBV28 to TRBJ2-4; possible D gene TRBD1, 6 bases. This CDR3 spans 15 amino acids. CDR1 is MDHEN, CDR2 SYDVKM, per germline. Trimming took off 5 bases at V and 1 base at J, with 12 bases between the two ends. The CDR3 region is CASSPTGLAKNIQYF. The CDR3 coding sequence is TGTGCCAGCAGTCCGACAGGACTCGCCAAAAACATTCAGTACTTC.

This chain connects TRBV6-5 to TRBJ2-7; D ambiguous. CDR1 is MNHEY and CDR2 is SVGAGI in the germline V gene. This CDR3 region has 14 residues. The V gene lost 0 bases and the J gene lost 2 bases, with 8 bases spanning the gap. The CDR3 coding sequence is TGTGCCAGCAGTTACTCTGCAGATACCTACGAGCAGTACTTC. Protein product: CASSYSADTYEQYF.

The chain is built from TRBV7-2 and TRBJ2-7; 10 bases line up with TRBD1. Germline V gene sequence: CDR1 SGHTA, CDR2 FQGNSA. This CDR3 comprises 15 residues. V lost 5 bases to trimming and J lost 5 bases; unmatched junction nucleotides: 9. The CDR3 protein is CASSPGTGVVHEQYF. The CDR3 coding sequence is TGTGCCAGCAGCCCCGGGACAGGGGTCGTCCACGAGCAGTACTTC.

V usage is TRBV7-2 and J usage is TRBJ1-5; D is ambiguous. The CDR3 extends over 16 amino acids. Trimming cost V 0 bases and J 6 bases, with 15 bases left between them. Germline lookup yields CDR1 SGHTA and CDR2 FQGNSA. CDR3: CASSLAQGSRRQPQHF. In DNA form, the CDR3 reads TGTGCCAGCAGCTTAGCTCAAGGGAGTCGACGTCAGCCCCAGCATTTT.

V is TRBV2 and J is TRBJ2-3, with 12 bases identical to TRBD2. This CDR3 spans 16 amino acids. V lost 6 bases to trimming and J lost 0 bases; unmatched junction nucleotides: 4. Germline values: CDR1 SNHLY, CDR2 FYNNEI. In DNA form, the CDR3 reads TGTGCCAGCAGGACGACTAGCGGGGGAAGCACAGATACGCAGTATTTT. Translation: CASRTTSGGSTDTQYF.

This clone turned up a few times. This chain joins TRBV28 and TRBJ1-1; D unresolved. Germline loops: CDR1 MDHEN, CDR2 SYDVKM. V shed 2 bases and J shed 2 bases, with 15 bases lying between them. The CDR3 is 16 residues long. The CDR3 loop is CASSLGPGDPNTEAFF. The CDR3, as DNA: TGTGCCAGCAGTTTAGGGCCAGGCGACCCAAACACTGAAGCTTTCTTT.

This chain joins TRBV28 and TRBJ2-1; D not certain. Trimming stripped 3 bases from V and 8 bases from J, with 11 bases between. The CDR3 contains 13 residues. Looked up from germline, CDR1 is MDHEN and CDR2 is SYDVKM. CDR3 DNA: TGTGCCAGCAGTTTCCGTTTAGCCGATGAGCAGTTCTTC. Translation gives CASSFRLADEQFF.

The gene calls are TRBV4-3 and TRBJ2-3, with no clear D. The CDR3 runs to 15 residues. V was trimmed by 1 base and J by 2 bases, leaving 10 bases between them. Germline CDR1 is LGHNA and CDR2 is YSLEER. The CDR3 reads CASSQVQLITDTQYF. For the CDR3, the DNA is TGCGCCAGCAGCCAAGTTCAACTTATCACAGATACGCAGTATTTT.

V gene TRBV6-2 or TRBV6-3 combines with J gene TRBJ2-7; TRBD2 might be the D (6 bases). The V gene lost 5 bases and the J gene lost 0 bases, with 14 bases spanning the gap. In germline, CDR1 is MNHEY, CDR2 SVGEGT. The length of the CDR3 is 15 residues. CDR3 sequence: CASSGGIGSSYEQYF. In DNA, the CDR3 is TGTGCCAGCAGTGGAGGGATCGGGAGCTCCTACGAGCAGTACTTC.

This rearrangement joins TRBV7-2 to TRBJ2-2, with D possibly being TRBD2 (6 bases). V dropped 1 base and J dropped 7 bases, with 19 bases sitting between them. The V gene's germline CDR1 is SGHTA and CDR2 FQGNSA. CDR3 length: 17 residues. The CDR3: CASSLESTRAGNGELFF. In nucleotides, the CDR3 is TGTGCCAGCAGCTTAGAGAGTACGAGGGCGGGAAACGGGGAGCTGTTTTTT.

J is TRBJ2-5 and V is TRBV5-5; 8 bases are shared with TRBD1. Losses at the gene ends were 1 base for V and 3 bases for J; bases not matched to a gene: 5. Germline CDR1 reads SGHKS; CDR2 reads YYEKEE (reference sequence). CDR3 length: 15 residues. The DNA of the CDR3 is TGTGCCAGCAGCTTGACAGGACAGGGTAAAGAGACCCAGTACTTC. Encoded protein: CASSLTGQGKETQYF.

V gene TRBV6-5 combines with J gene TRBJ2-7, with a tentative D call TRBD2 (5 bases). Germline loops: CDR1 MNHEY, CDR2 SVGAGI. Trimming cost V 5 bases and J 5 bases, with 16 bases left between them. This CDR3 has 14 amino acids. CDR3 sequence (DNA): TGTGCCAGCAGTCTTATGGCCGCCGGGAACGAGCAGTACTTC. It is translated as CASSLMAAGNEQYF.

CDR3 residues: CASSLDTSGAFETDTQYF. The CDR3 DNA follows: TGCGCCAGCAGCTTGGACACTAGCGGGGCTTTTGAAACAGATACGCAGTATTTT. The chain combines TRBV5-1 with TRBJ2-3, with 10 bases identical to TRBD2. The CDR3 has 18 amino acids. Unmatched junction bases numbered 10, after V lost 0 bases and J lost 3 bases. Germline V gene data show CDR1 as SGHRS and CDR2 as YFSETQ.

The CDR3, as DNA: TGCGCCAGCAGCCCCGGGACTAGCGGTAACTACGAGCAGTACTTC. Residues: CASSPGTSGNYEQYF. The chain links TRBV10-2 to TRBJ2-7; TRBD2 matches 11 bases. This CDR3 is built from 15 residues. CDR1 is WSHSY, CDR2 SAAADI, per germline. J gave up 3 bases and V 6 bases, and 7 bases lay outside the gene matches.

The chain carries TRBV2 and TRBJ1-2; 7 bases match TRBD1. CDR3 length equals 15 residues. Germline CDR1 is SNHLY and CDR2 is FYNNEI. The V and J ends lost 5 bases and 0 bases, in that order; junction bases with no gene match: 6. CDR3 region: CASSTTGDANYGYTF. The CDR3 region has the DNA TGTGCCAGCAGTACTACAGGGGATGCTAACTATGGCTACACCTTC. Full variable domain (outside the CDR3, taken from reference TRBV2 and TRBJ1-2): EPEVTQTPSHQVTQMGQEVILRCVPISNHLYFYWYRQILGQKVEFLVSFYNNEISEKSEIFDDQFSVERPDGSNFTLKIRSTKLEDSAMYFCASSTTGDANYGYTFGSGTRLTVV.

The genes are TRBV7-2 and TRBJ2-3; D is perhaps TRBD2 (6 bases). The V gene's germline CDR1 is SGHTA and CDR2 FQGNSA. CDR3 length equals 14 residues. With 5 bases removed from V and 2 bases from J, the gap between germline ends came to 11 bases. The CDR3 loop is CASSPIAVTDTQYF. CDR3 sequence (DNA): TGTGCCAGCAGCCCCATAGCGGTCACAGATACGCAGTATTTT.

The gene calls are TRBV7-9 and TRBJ2-1; 12 bases agree with TRBD2. The ends lost 6 bases at V and 10 bases at J; junction bases unmatched: 19. The CDR3 has 18 residues. CDR1 and CDR2 (germline): SEHNR, FQNEAQ (reference sequence). CDR3 DNA sequence: TGTGCCAGCAGGCGAAGACTAGCGGGGGCCAATCTAGCCCCGGAGCAGTTCTTC. Translating gives CASRRRLAGANLAPEQFF.

The V and J genes are TRBV5-1 and TRBJ1-1, with a possible D match to TRBD1 (6 bases). CDR1 is SGHRS, CDR2 YFSETQ, per germline. This CDR3 comprises 15 residues. Deletions cut 3 bases from V and 0 bases from J, with 12 bases between. The CDR3 region is CASSSQQGMNTEAFF. In nucleotides, the CDR3 is TGCGCCAGCAGCTCGCAACAGGGCATGAACACTGAAGCTTTCTTT. The entire variable domain, with the rest obtained from reference TRBV5-1 and TRBJ1-1, is as follows: KAGVTQTPRYLIKTRGQQVTLSCSPISGHRSVSWYQQTPGQGLQFLFEYFSETQRNKGNFPGRFSGRQFSNSRSEMNVSTLELGDSALYLCASSSQQGMNTEAFFGQGTRLTVV.

CDR3 sequence: CASSLNPGYPNQPQHF. The CDR3 region has the DNA TGTGCCAGCAGCTTAAATCCAGGGTATCCCAATCAGCCCCAGCATTTT. This chain joins TRBV7-8 and TRBJ1-5, with a possible D match to TRBD1 (5 bases). V was pared by 2 bases and J by 3 bases, with 14 bases between. The germline V gene has CDR1 SGHVS and CDR2 FQNEAQ. The CDR3 totals 16 residues.

The V and J genes are TRBV19 and TRBJ1-4; 8 positions match TRBD1. This CDR3 spans 12 amino acids. Germline-derived CDR1 and CDR2 are LNHDA and SQIVND (reference sequence). V lost 7 bases to trimming and J lost 8 bases; unmatched junction nucleotides: 3. CDR3 region: CASTGGGEKLFF. Written as DNA, the CDR3 is TGTGCCAGTACAGGGGGCGGCGAAAAACTGTTTTTT.

The rearrangement links TRBV25-1 to TRBJ1-2; 7 nucleotides align to TRBD1. The germline V gene encodes CDR1 MGHDK and CDR2 SYGVNS. This CDR3 has 14 residues. The V segment lost 3 bases and the J segment 5 bases; nucleotides outside the gene matches: 6. The CDR3 sequence is CASSDTTGVYGYTF. The CDR3 DNA is TGTGCCAGCAGTGATACCACAGGGGTGTATGGCTACACCTTC.

The gene calls are TRBV4-3 and TRBJ2-7, with TRBD1 identical over 9 bases. The CDR3 is 15 amino acids. Per germline, CDR1 LGHNA and CDR2 YSLEER. The trim removed 3 bases at V and 4 bases at J, leaving 7 bases unmatched. CDR3 bases: TGCGCCAGCAGCCAGGGGACAGGGTCCTCATACGAGCAGTACTTC. Translated, it gives CASSQGTGSSYEQYF.

The chain links TRBV7-3 to TRBJ2-3, with D possibly matching TRBD2 (7 bases). This CDR3 region has 19 residues. Trimming took off 1 base at V and 0 bases at J, with 20 bases between the two ends. Germline V CDR1 and CDR2: SGHTA, FQGTGA. The CDR3 spells CASSLMSFAGATSTDTQYF. The CDR3 DNA reads as TGTGCCAGCAGCTTAATGTCGTTTGCGGGGGCCACTAGCACAGATACGCAGTATTTT.

The V call is TRBV15, the J call TRBJ1-2; unclear D gene. CDR3 size: 12 residues. Trimming took 3 bases from V and 4 from J, leaving 6 bases between them. Germline lookup yields CDR1 LNHNV and CDR2 YYDKDF (reference sequence). The CDR3 nucleotides read TGTGCCACCAGCAGTGACATCTATGGCTACACCTTC. Its translation: CATSSDIYGYTF. The full variable domain, completed using reference TRBV15 and TRBJ1-2, is DAMVIQNPRYQVTQFGKPVTLSCSQTLNHNVMYWYQQKSSQAPKLLFHYYDKDFNNEADTPDNFQSRRPNTSFCFLDIRSPGLGDTAMYLCATSSDIYGYTFGSGTRLTVV.

The chain joins TRBV28 to TRBJ1-3; 7 bases are shared with TRBD1. The CDR3 contains 16 residues. Germline-derived CDR1 and CDR2 are MDHEN and SYDVKM. With 8 bases clipped from V and 4 bases from J, the junction kept 14 bases outside the gene matches. The CDR3 reads CASWGDSLTPGNTIYF. CDR3 in DNA: TGTGCCAGCTGGGGGGACAGCCTCACGCCCGGAAACACCATATATTTT.

The rearrangement uses TRBV3-1 (or the pseudogene TRBV3-2) and TRBJ1-6; D possibly corresponds to TRBD1 (6 bases). Trimming took 5 bases from V and 5 from J, leaving 7 bases between them. The CDR3 is made up of 13 amino acids. Germline CDR1 is LGHDT and CDR2 is YNNKEL (reference sequence). CDR3 bases: TGTGCCAGCAGCTGGGACAATAATTCACCCCTCCACTTT. Protein product: CASSWDNNSPLHF.

This chain connects TRBV19 to TRBJ1-4; no clear D. This CDR3 region has 12 residues. Germline-derived CDR1 and CDR2 are LNHDA and SQIVND (reference sequence). V dropped 6 bases and J dropped 8 bases, with 10 bases sitting between them. CDR3 protein: CASRAAWEKLFF. The CDR3, as DNA: TGTGCCAGTAGAGCTGCGTGGGAAAAACTGTTTTTT.

This rearrangement joins TRBV6-5 to TRBJ2-2, with no clear D. Germline V gives CDR1 MNHEY, CDR2 SVGAGI. V was cut by 6 bases and J by 3 bases, with 11 bases left in between. This CDR3 is built from 14 residues. CDR3 amino acids: CASRPDTHTGELFF. The CDR3 bases are TGTGCCAGCAGGCCCGACACACACACCGGGGAGCTGTTTTTT.

The chain combines TRBV5-4 with TRBJ2-3, with D unresolved. CDR1 SGHNT and CDR2 YYREEE come from the germline V gene (reference sequence). Trimming removed 4 bases at V and 2 bases at J, with 14 bases between. This CDR3 region has 15 residues. CDR3 loop: CASSRDSSLTDTQYF. CDR3 coding DNA: TGTGCCAGCAGCCGCGACTCTTCCCTCACAGATACGCAGTATTTT.